This T cell receptor (beta chain) emerged from a study of shared clonotypes between healthy human individuals (dated by TCRdb to about 2020). About the study as a whole: The cohort comprised a couple of women and a few men aged 18 to 49 years. Per donor, three plates each were used for CD4 naive and CD4 memory, two for CD8 naive, and one for CD8 memory. The study deeply sequenced blood TCR repertoires of about 5 healthy adults to estimate repertoire size and the extent of clonotype sharing between individuals. Different laboratories and diverse techniques were used to prepare libraries and sequence TCR repertoires, to increase sequencing depth and limit assay-specific biases. Per donor, leukapheresis produced somewhere between about 0.9 and 9.5 billion PBMCs. What the work shows at the level of the full study, not this receptor alone: Because the study included only a small number of donors, the genetic and exposure-history diversity represented was limited. Rarefaction of sorted-subset datasets indicated incomplete sequencing despite the large sequencing depth. Sampling was limited to blood, and TCR repertoires in tissue likely differ from TCR repertoires in blood. Clonotypes shared by all four sorted-subset donors showed higher generation probabilities than non-shared clonotypes. Naive subsets generally had larger estimated clonotype richness than memory subsets did. Based on pairwise subsampling, the degree of clonotype sharing among donors was expected to be affected by sequencing depth. When a handful of donors were compared, the shared fraction of clonotypes was roughly 5% for naive CD4, approximately 3.3% for naive CD8, about 2.5% for memory CD4, and about 0.36% for memory CD8.

The CDR3 runs 16 residues from the cysteine to the phenylalanine. Only the CDR3 region is kept as DNA, spanning 48 bases read in frame from base 1. The germline V gene yields ENHRY for CDR1 and SYGVKD for CDR2. Trimming accounts for 2 bases at V and 4 bases at J, while the number of junction bases matched to no gene is 3. The donors were healthy, HIV-negative adults who had no recently reported acute infections or vaccinations. Every donor was a Caucasian adult living in Nashville, Tennessee, USA. CD4+ T cells were enriched by magnetic negative selection, after which naive cells were positively selected on CD45RA and the negative fraction was taken as the memory subset. After blood collection by leukapheresis, PBMCs were isolated using Ficoll-Histopaque density gradient centrifugation and then cryopreserved in the vapor phase of liquid nitrogen. Analytical flow cytometry was used to check the purity and quantity of each magnetically sorted T cell population. Each sorted fraction had its genomic DNA isolated and then quantified by UV absorbance on a Nanodrop 2000c.

With respect to this clone: This receptor's antigen is unknown. Per-base quality was not reported, and no clone a single base away is much larger than it.

Using the deep immunoSEQ assay, TCR CDR3 regions were amplified from genomic DNA by multiplex PCR. Genomic DNA extracted from each cell subset was distributed evenly over all wells of several immunoSEQ 96-well plates, and each plate served as one replicate. For sorted subsets, roughly 200 ng of genomic DNA, equivalent to 25,000 to 35,000 T cell genomes, went into each replicate PCR. Purified libraries were measured with a Qubit 3.0 fluorometer, size-checked on a Bioanalyzer 2100, and measured again with the KAPA Library Quantification kit. Every immunoSEQ 96-well plate was sequenced on a separate single-read 150-cycle Illumina NextSeq 550 flow cell. The paper's processing steps were these. Because the immunoSEQ output included only junctional sequences and no quality scores, the filtering could not be the same as the filtering used for full-length reads. To assign V/J genes and CDR3, sequences were annotated using PyIR, a Python wrapper for IgBLAST v1.9, with IMGT germline references. Reads were removed for weak V/J assignments (E-value above 1e-6), missing CDR3, stop codons, out-of-frame junctions, or ambiguous translated residues. A V3J clonotype was defined by an identical inferred V gene, J gene, and CDR3 amino acid sequence. Percentage overlap between repertoires was computed as shared unique clonotypes divided by the size of the smaller repertoire. Richness of each repertoire was evaluated using RTK rarefaction, the Chao1 estimator, and Recon v2.1 estimates of unobserved clonotypes. Generation probabilities for all TCRbeta clonotypes obtained by the gDNA method from four donors were computed using OLGA. This is the immuneACCESS table as TCRdb keeps it, with only in-frame sequences that have V and J called. A part of the clones is gone; compared with another copy, unresolved V genes explain less than half, and the rest is unexplained. V and J calls and clone size are as listed in that table; D and trimming were resolved from the DNA. This sample gives around 1.4 million clones in total; approximately 98.5% of them show up just once. The ten largest clones take up 0.36% of the sample.

This TCR was sampled from a man younger than 45 in good health. The sequence links TRBV10-3 to TRBJ2-7, with TRBD2 matching 15 junction bases. Input material: naive CD4+ T cells sorted from blood. The cell subset or site label on this specimen signifies: CD45RA+ positively selected. CDR3 reads: CAISEGLAGGPYEQYF. The nucleotide sequence is given as TGTGCCATCAGTGAGGGACTAGCGGGAGGGCCTTACGAGCAGTACTTC.